This T cell receptor (beta chain) was captured by sequencing in a study of T cells in Graves' hyperthyroidism and ophthalmopathy. Trimming took off 4 bases at V and 1 base at J, with 13 bases between the two ends. CDR1 SGHTA and CDR2 FQGNSA come from the germline V gene. The CDR3 sequence is 15 residues long. This clonotype was detected many times. TCR beta CDR3 regions were amplified from RNA. RT-PCR in the first round (using the HTBI primer set) targeted the TCR CDR3. Using its own MiXCR run on the multiplex PCR reads, TCRdb lists one record per CDR3 protein. The table includes approximately 520,000 distinct CDR3 sequences, around 22% detected once.

Material for sequencing was blood. This chain joins TRBV7-2 and TRBJ2-5, with TRBD2 as a possible D gene (7 bases). This receptor was taken from a young woman with Graves' ophthalmopathy. CDR3 residues: CASSSWGGAQETQYF. The CDR3 bases are TGTGCCAGCAGCTCCTGGGGGGGGGCCCAAGAGACCCAGTACTTC.